This T cell receptor (beta chain) was captured by sequencing in a study of beta chain features in type 1 diabetes. Study-wide background: Healthy donors and patients showed comparable age, gender and cell yields.

The V end was cut by 4 bases, the J end by 0 bases, with 13 bases between. The CDR3 sequence is 16 residues long. CDR1 and CDR2 from the germline V gene are KGHSH and LQKENI. Expressed TCRB transcripts were sequenced because the entire RNA isolate underwent reverse transcription. The assay was immunoSEQ multiplex PCR, and TCRdb's table has in-frame clones only and misses some. The sample lists over 120,000 clones, more than 9% occurring once. The chain couples TRBV18 to TRBJ1-3; TRBD1 might be the D (6 bases). The receptor comes from a man aged 18-30 years in good health. The sequenced sample was naive CD4+ T cells from blood. The CDR3 sequence: CASSLGTPSSGNTIYF. CDR3 sequence (DNA): TGTGCCAGCTCACTCGGGACACCAAGCTCTGGAAACACCATATATTTT.